The 13 T cell receptor beta chains reported below all come from one sample, sequenced in a study of human T cells and chemical hapten exposure. The total RNA was obtained from whole blood that was not fractionated. TCRdb itself ran the 5' RACE reads through MiXCR, one entry per CDR3 protein. The repertoire has roughly 120,000 distinct CDR3 sequences, approximately 19% of them found once; the top ten carry approximately 2.8%. These receptors were taken from a human donor in good health.

This chain's CDR3 is CAISELRDTDSYNEQFF. The CDR3, as DNA: TGTGCCATCAGTGAACTACGGGACACCGACAGCTACAATGAGCAGTTCTTC. The chain uses TRBV10-3 and TRBJ2-1; D is perhaps TRBD1 (6 bases). The CDR3 extends over 17 amino acids. Germline CDR1 is ENHRY and CDR2 is SYGVKD. Between the trimmed V and J ends, which lost 3 bases and 3 bases, there was a span of 18 bases.

This clonotype was counted a few times. The chain is built from TRBV28 and TRBJ2-7; 9 bases match TRBD1. The CDR3 has 16 residues. Germline V gene lookup returns CDR1 MDHEN and CDR2 SYDVKM. V shed 4 bases, J shed 2 bases, and the junction held 9 bases outside the gene matches. In DNA, the CDR3 is TGTGCCAGCAGTTCCCCCGCCGGGACAGGGACCTACGAGCAGTACTTC. It translates to CASSSPAGTGTYEQYF.

V gene TRBV6-5 combines with J gene TRBJ1-2; 7 bases are shared with TRBD1. This CDR3 has 15 residues. The V gene's germline CDR1 is MNHEY and CDR2 SVGAGI. The trim removed 2 bases at V and 7 bases at J, leaving 10 bases unmatched. The CDR3 loop is CASSYVKGGAVGYTF. The CDR3 region has the DNA TGTGCCAGCAGTTACGTGAAAGGGGGCGCGGTTGGCTACACCTTC.

J is TRBJ1-1 and V is TRBV7-2; TRBD1 is a possible D gene (5 bases). This CDR3 has 12 residues. V lost 1 base to trimming and J lost 11 bases, with 11 bases between them. The V gene's germline CDR1 is SGHTA and CDR2 FQGNSA. The CDR3 DNA reads TGTGCCAGCAGCTTAGGCGTAGGGGTTGCTTTCTTT. Amino acids: CASSLGVGVAFF.

V is TRBV29-1 and J is TRBJ2-2; no firm D call. V shed 7 bases and J shed 1 base, with 13 bases lying between them. Germline loops: CDR1 SQVTM, CDR2 ANQGSEA. There are 14 residues in the CDR3. CDR3 in amino acids: CSAAGTKNTGELFF. The CDR3, as DNA: TGCAGCGCCGCAGGAACTAAGAACACCGGGGAGCTGTTTTTT.

This rearrangement joins TRBV29-1 to TRBJ1-1; D remains ambiguous. This CDR3 region has 14 residues. Trimming shortened V by 7 bases and J by 0 bases, and 15 bases separated the two germline ends. Germline loops: CDR1 SQVTM, CDR2 ANQGSEA. The CDR3 DNA sequence: TGCAGCGCGGATCCGGGCCTTATGAACACTGAAGCTTTCTTT. Translating it yields CSADPGLMNTEAFF.

V is TRBV7-3 and J is TRBJ1-2, with D perhaps matching TRBD1 (6 bases). CDR1 is SGHTA, CDR2 FQGTGA, per germline. CDR3 length: 15 residues. V lost 1 base, J lost 4 bases, and 13 bases lay in between. The CDR3 here is CASSLNRGSTYGYTF. The CDR3 DNA is TGTGCCAGCAGCTTAAATAGGGGGTCCACCTATGGCTACACCTTC.

This clonotype has only a few counts. J is TRBJ1-3 and V is TRBV18, with a tentative D call TRBD1 (5 bases). CDR1 and CDR2 from the germline V gene are KGHSH and LQKENI. This CDR3 has 13 amino acids. V was cut by 4 bases and J by 8 bases, with 12 bases left in between. The CDR3 region is CASSQWDGDTIYF. The CDR3 nucleotides are TGTGCCAGCTCACAATGGGACGGAGACACCATATATTTT.

The sample holds a few counts of this clonotype. The chain joins TRBV6-4 to TRBJ2-3; the match to TRBD2 covers 12 bases. The CDR3 sequence is 15 residues long. The J segment lost 4 bases and the V segment lost 5 bases, leaving 4 bases of the junction unmatched. Germline V gene sequence: CDR1 MRHNA, CDR2 SNTAGT. CDR3 sequence (DNA): TGTGCCAGCAGTCCGACTAGCGGGAGACCAGATACGCAGTATTTT. Its translation is CASSPTSGRPDTQYF.

This clonotype showed up just a few times. The rearrangement joins TRBV3-1 to TRBJ2-3; D uncertain. Trimming removed 0 bases at V and 4 bases at J, with 11 bases between. The V gene's germline CDR1 is LGHDT and CDR2 YNNKEL (reference sequence). There are 15 residues in the CDR3. Here the CDR3 DNA reads TGTGCCAGCAGCCAAGACCCGGACCCCTCAGATACGCAGTATTTT. Amino acids: CASSQDPDPSDTQYF.

The rearrangement joins TRBV7-9 to TRBJ2-1; D call uncertain. Trimming removed 5 bases from V and 4 bases from J, with 9 bases in between. The CDR3 is made up of 13 amino acids. Germline CDR1 is SEHNR and CDR2 is FQNEAQ (reference sequence). CDR3 region: CASSTVSYNEQFF. The CDR3 DNA follows: TGTGCCAGCAGCACCGTTAGTTACAATGAGCAGTTCTTC. The complete variable domain, with remaining parts taken from reference TRBV7-9 and TRBJ2-1, reads DTGVSQNPRHKITKRGQNVTFRCDPISEHNRLYWYRQTLGQGPEFLTYFQNEAQLEKSRLLSDRFSAERPKGSFSTLEIQRTEQGDSAMYLCASSTVSYNEQFFGPGTRLTVL.

This clonotype was recorded a few times. The chain carries TRBV6-1 and TRBJ2-5, with D possibly being TRBD1 or TRBD2 (5 bases each). The CDR3 spans 17 residues. Per germline, CDR1 MNHNS and CDR2 SASEGT. The V and J ends lost 2 bases and 5 bases respectively, with 21 bases between them. The CDR3: CASSEWGTTARPETQYF. The CDR3 region has the DNA TGTGCCAGCAGTGAATGGGGGACCACCGCCAGGCCCGAGACCCAGTACTTC.

The genes are TRBV27 and TRBJ1-5; the match to TRBD1 covers 10 bases. In germline, CDR1 is MNHEY, CDR2 SMNVEV (reference sequence). The CDR3 runs 17 residues. V lost 5 bases to trimming and J lost 3 bases; unmatched junction nucleotides: 10. CDR3 region: CASSLLPGQGFNQPQHF. The CDR3 DNA follows: TGTGCCAGCAGTCTATTACCGGGACAGGGGTTCAATCAGCCCCAGCATTTT.